The rows below give T cell receptor beta chains drawn from one sample of a study of response to subunit inactivated influenza vaccine. TCRdb ran MiXCR on the RT-PCR reads and lists one entry per CDR3 protein. Of about 480,000 distinct CDR3 sequences listed, 10% to 11% are singletons. The sample in question was PBMCs from blood, obtained roughly 47 days after vaccination. The receptors were sampled from a man in his fifties or sixties who received an inactivated influenza vaccine. CDR3s include the opening cysteine and the closing phenylalanine or tryptophan. A D gene is named only where the DNA matches it firmly. Size tells how often a clone was seen (once, few, many) or the class of an expanded clone, and some rows leave it out.

size: few
V: TRBV4-1
D: TRBD2
J: TRBJ2-7
DNA: TGCGCCAGCAGCCAAGATCGTGATAGCGGGGGGGCGAGCTCCTACGAGCAGTACTTC
CDR3: CASSQDRDSGGASSYEQYF

size: .
V: TRBV6-1
D: TRBD1
J: TRBJ2-7
DNA: TGTGCCAGCAGTAGGACAGGGTCCCGCTCCTACGAGCAGTACTTC
CDR3: CASSRTGSRSYEQYF

size: many
V: TRBV28
D: .
J: TRBJ2-1
DNA: TGTGCCAGCAGTCGGGGACAAAGTACCGACAATGAGCAGTTCTTC
CDR3: CASSRGQSTDNEQFF

size: .
V: TRBV11-1
D: TRBD2
J: TRBJ2-4
DNA: TGTGCCAGCAGCCCCCACAGATTCCCTAGACAACAGACTAGCGCGGGAAACATTCAGTACTTC
CDR3: CASSPHRFPRQQTSAGNIQYF

size: few
V: TRBV7-2
D: .
J: TRBJ1-5
DNA: TGTGCCAGCAGCATGGGGCTGTCCCAGCCCCAGCATTTT
CDR3: CASSMGLSQPQHF

size: few
V: TRBV7-6
D: TRBD2
J: TRBJ2-5
DNA: TGTGCCAGCAGCTTAGAATTAGCGGGACACCAAGAGACCCAGTACTTC
CDR3: CASSLELAGHQETQYF

size: .
V: TRBV13
D: TRBD2
J: TRBJ2-7
DNA: TGTGCCAGCAGCACCGGACTAGCGGCCCTCGGTGAGCAGTACTTC
CDR3: CASSTGLAALGEQYF

size: .
V: TRBV29-1
D: .
J: TRBJ2-3
DNA: TGCAGCGGACGAACCAGGGTTGGTGATACGCAGTATTTT
CDR3: CSGRTRVGDTQYF

size: .
V: TRBV7-8
D: .
J: TRBJ2-7
DNA: TGTGCCAGCAGCTCCCATATCAGGGGCTTTTATGAGCAGTACTTC
CDR3: CASSSHIRGFYEQYF

size: many
V: TRBV15
D: .
J: TRBJ2-1
DNA: TGTGCCACCAGCAGAGTCGATTACAATGAGCAGTTCTTC
CDR3: CATSRVDYNEQFF

size: many
V: TRBV20-1
D: .
J: TRBJ1-2
DNA: TGCAGTGCCAGCGGCGCCAATAACTATGGCTACACCTTC
CDR3: CSASGANNYGYTF

size: .
V: TRBV12-3/TRBV12-4
D: TRBD1
J: TRBJ2-1
DNA: TGTGCCAGCAGTCAAGACAGGGGGATCTACAATGAGCAGTTCTTC
CDR3: CASSQDRGIYNEQFF

size: many
V: TRBV12-3/TRBV12-4
D: .
J: TRBJ1-6
DNA: TGTGCCAGCAGGGACCTCGACTATAATTCACCCCTCCACTTT
CDR3: CASRDLDYNSPLHF

size: few
V: TRBV27
D: .
J: TRBJ1-4
DNA: TGTGCCAGCGGACCCGGCCCGGGACGGCCGAGGGCTGCAACTAATGAAAAACTGTTTTTT
CDR3: CASGPGPGRPRAATNEKLFF

size: many
V: TRBV5-1
D: .
J: TRBJ2-7
DNA: TGCGCCAGCAGAAGTGGAACAGGGACCTACGAGCAGTACTTC
CDR3: CASRSGTGTYEQYF

size: few
V: TRBV7-6
D: .
J: TRBJ2-7
DNA: TGTGCCAGCAGCACAGGACAGGGAGGGAAGCAGTACTTC
CDR3: CASSTGQGGKQYF

size: many
V: TRBV6-2/TRBV6-3
D: .
J: TRBJ2-1
DNA: TGTGCCAGCAGTCCCTTGTTTGAGCAGTTCTTC
CDR3: CASSPLFEQFF

size: .
V: TRBV5-1
D: .
J: TRBJ2-5
DNA: TGCGCCAGCAGCTTTTATTCGGCAACGGAGACCCAGTACTTC
CDR3: CASSFYSATETQYF

size: once
V: TRBV5-1
D: TRBD1
J: TRBJ2-7
DNA: TGCGCCAGCAGCTTGCAAGGACAGGACTCCTACGAGCAGTACTTC
CDR3: CASSLQGQDSYEQYF

size: few
V: TRBV3-1
D: TRBD2
J: TRBJ2-7
DNA: TGTGCCAGCAGCCCCTTTGGACTAGCGGGTCCCTACGAGCAGTACTTC
CDR3: CASSPFGLAGPYEQYF

size: .
V: TRBV4-3
D: TRBD1
J: TRBJ2-1
DNA: TGCGCCAGCAGCCAAGAACAGGGGGCCCACAATGAGCAGTTCTTC
CDR3: CASSQEQGAHNEQFF

size: .
V: TRBV29-1
D: TRBD1
J: TRBJ2-5
DNA: TGCAGCGTCTATACAGGGGGCCATGAGACCCAGTACTTC
CDR3: CSVYTGGHETQYF

size: many
V: TRBV9
D: TRBD2
J: TRBJ2-1
DNA: TGTGCCAGCAGCGTAGCTAGCGGGAGGGCCAATGAGCAGTTCTTC
CDR3: CASSVASGRANEQFF

size: few
V: TRBV27
D: TRBD1
J: TRBJ2-7
DNA: TGTGCCAGCAGTTTTGGGACAGGGGGCGACGAGCAGTACTTC
CDR3: CASSFGTGGDEQYF

size: .
V: TRBV29-1
D: .
J: TRBJ2-3
DNA: TGCATCGTTGAAGCCCCGGGACGGCACACAGATACGCAGTATTTT
CDR3: CIVEAPGRHTDTQYF

size: many
V: TRBV4-2
D: TRBD2
J: TRBJ2-1
DNA: TGTGCCAGCAGCCCAGGCTTAGCGGGGGGGGTAATTGAGCAGTTCTTC
CDR3: CASSPGLAGGVIEQFF

size: many
V: TRBV12-3/TRBV12-4
D: TRBD1
J: TRBJ2-1
DNA: TGTGCCAGCAGGCGGACAGGGGGGAATGAGCAGTTCTTC
CDR3: CASRRTGGNEQFF

size: .
V: TRBV3-1
D: .
J: TRBJ2-3
DNA: TGTGCCAGCAGCCAAGACGCTCTACATACGCAGTATTTT
CDR3: CASSQDALHTQYF

size: .
V: TRBV9
D: .
J: TRBJ1-1
DNA: TGTGCCAGCAGCGGAACAGGACGAAAACATGAAGCTTTCTTT
CDR3: CASSGTGRKHEAFF

size: .
V: TRBV9
D: TRBD2
J: TRBJ2-1
DNA: TGTGCCAGCAGCGTAGGAAGCCAGGAGCGGGGCAATGAGCAGTTCTTC
CDR3: CASSVGSQERGNEQFF

size: .
V: TRBV21-1
D: .
J: TRBJ2-2
DNA: TGTGCCAGCAGCAAACGTCAGAGCAAAATGGGACTAGCGGGAGGGCCCGGGGTCGCCGGGGAGCTGTTTTTT
CDR3: CASSKRQSKMGLAGGPGVAGELFF

size: .
V: TRBV28
D: .
J: TRBJ2-1
DNA: TGTGCCAGCAGTTATCGAGGAACCACCTACAATGAGCAGTTCTTC
CDR3: CASSYRGTTYNEQFF

size: many
V: TRBV6-1
D: TRBD2
J: TRBJ2-3
DNA: TGTGCCAGCAGAGGGACTAGCGGGAGGCCCGATACGCAGTATTTT
CDR3: CASRGTSGRPDTQYF

size: many
V: TRBV5-1
D: .
J: TRBJ2-1
DNA: TGCGCCAGCAGCTCCGGGGGGCGGAATGAGCAGTTCTTC
CDR3: CASSSGGRNEQFF

size: few
V: TRBV11-1
D: .
J: TRBJ2-7
DNA: TGTGCCAGCAGCGCTGGACCGAGCTCCTACGAGCAGTACTTC
CDR3: CASSAGPSSYEQYF

size: many
V: TRBV4-3
D: .
J: TRBJ1-5
DNA: TGCGCCAGCAGTCCATTACCCGTGGGTCGACAGCCCCAGCATTTT
CDR3: CASSPLPVGRQPQHF

size: few
V: TRBV2
D: TRBD1
J: TRBJ2-7
DNA: TGTGCCAGCACCCCGGGACAGGGGCCCAACTACGAGCAGTACTTC
CDR3: CASTPGQGPNYEQYF

size: few
V: TRBV10-1
D: .
J: TRBJ2-7
DNA: TGCGCCAGCAGTGAGTCATTTTCTATGATAGCTGGAGCCCAGCAGTACTTC
CDR3: CASSESFSMIAGAQQYF

size: .
V: TRBV7-9
D: TRBD2
J: TRBJ2-7
DNA: TGTGCCAGCAGCAATATCGCCGGGACTAGCGTTCCCTACGAGCAGTACTTC
CDR3: CASSNIAGTSVPYEQYF

size: .
V: TRBV9
D: .
J: TRBJ1-1
DNA: TGTGCCAGCAGCGCCCGGCCCTCGTTGAACACTGAAGCTTTCTTT
CDR3: CASSARPSLNTEAFF

size: .
V: TRBV6-2/TRBV6-3
D: .
J: TRBJ2-3
DNA: TGTGCCAGCAGTTACTCGTCCTTCACAGATACGCAGTATTTT
CDR3: CASSYSSFTDTQYF

size: many
V: TRBV11-2
D: TRBD2
J: TRBJ2-1
DNA: TGTGCCAGCAGCTTAGATCGACTAGCCCACAATGAGCAGTTCTTC
CDR3: CASSLDRLAHNEQFF

size: many
V: TRBV5-3
D: TRBD1
J: TRBJ1-1
DNA: TGTGCCAGTACAATCGGCGCAGGGGGTTTGGTCACTGAAGCTTTCTTT
CDR3: CASTIGAGGLVTEAFF

size: .
V: TRBV14
D: .
J: TRBJ2-2
DNA: TGTGCCAGCAGCCAAGCCAGGGTCGGGTCCGGGGAGCTGTTTTTT
CDR3: CASSQARVGSGELFF